This T cell receptor (beta chain) was sequenced in a study of T cell changes during pregnancy in multiple sclerosis. This clone has just one count. Germline trimming cut 3 bases from V and 7 bases from J; bases unmatched to any gene: 5. The CDR3 is made up of 13 amino acids. Looked up from germline, CDR1 is MGHRA and CDR2 is YSYEKL. This table comes from immunoSEQ multiplex PCR, and its TCRdb copy is limited to in-frame clones, with some not included. The table shows about 38,000 clones, with about nine tenths occurring only once. V and J are TRBV4-1 and TRBJ1-1; 7 bases are shared with TRBD1. Sequenced material: CD4+ T cells from peripheral blood mononuclear cells, taken after pregnancy. This receptor was obtained from a female donor in good health, enrolled as a control in a pregnancy study. DNA of the CDR3: TGCGCCAGCAGCCAGACAGGGTGGAGTGAAGCTTTCTTT. This encodes CASSQTGWSEAFF.